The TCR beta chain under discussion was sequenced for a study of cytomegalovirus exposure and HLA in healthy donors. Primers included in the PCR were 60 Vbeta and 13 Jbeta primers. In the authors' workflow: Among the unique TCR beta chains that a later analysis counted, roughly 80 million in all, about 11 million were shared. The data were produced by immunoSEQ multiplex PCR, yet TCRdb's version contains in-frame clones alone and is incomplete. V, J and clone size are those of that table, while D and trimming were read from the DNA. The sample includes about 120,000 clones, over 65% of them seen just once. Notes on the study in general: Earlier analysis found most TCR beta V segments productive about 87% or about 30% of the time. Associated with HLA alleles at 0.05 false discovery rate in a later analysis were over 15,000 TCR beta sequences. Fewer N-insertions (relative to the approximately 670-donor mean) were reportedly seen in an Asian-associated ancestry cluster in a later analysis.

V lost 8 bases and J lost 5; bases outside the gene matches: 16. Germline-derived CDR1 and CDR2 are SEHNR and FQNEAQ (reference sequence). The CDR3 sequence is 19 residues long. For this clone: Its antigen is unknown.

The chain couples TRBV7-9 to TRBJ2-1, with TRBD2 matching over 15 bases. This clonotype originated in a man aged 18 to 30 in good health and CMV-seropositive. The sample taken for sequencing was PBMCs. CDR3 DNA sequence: TGTGCCAGCCATACAACCCCGGGACTAGCGGGGGGAAGCAACAATGAGCAGTTCTTC. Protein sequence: CASHTTPGLAGGSNNEQFF.